Presented here are 27 T cell receptor beta chains from one specimen sequenced in a study of CD8 T cells in ankylosing spondylitis. From the 5' RACE reads, TCRdb called clonotypes with MiXCR, one entry per CDR3 protein. The sample consists of about 160,000 distinct CDR3 sequences, about 18% of them appearing once. Source material: blood, either unsorted or a sorted T cell fraction (not recorded which). The source of these receptors is a male donor with ankylosing spondylitis or in good health (not recorded which).

This clonotype has only a few counts. The chain combines TRBV28 with TRBJ2-7; 9 bases match TRBD1. The CDR3 extends over 13 amino acids. The germline gives CDR1 MDHEN, CDR2 SYDVKM. Trimming cost V 8 bases and J 5 bases; bases outside gene matches: 7. The CDR3 nucleotides read TGTGCCAGCTACCTGGGACAGGGAGACGAGCAGTACTTC. Protein sequence: CASYLGQGDEQYF.

This clonotype has only a few counts. The chain couples TRBV7-9 to TRBJ2-2; 7 positions match TRBD1. Trimming cost V 6 bases and J 7 bases; bases outside gene matches: 8. There are 14 residues in the CDR3. CDR1 is SEHNR, CDR2 FQNEAQ, per germline (reference sequence). CDR3 nucleotides: TGTGCCAGCAGGCCTGACAGGGACGGCGGGGAGCTGTTTTTT. It codes for CASRPDRDGGELFF.

This clonotype has only a few counts. The genes are TRBV2 and TRBJ2-7, with 10 bases that match TRBD1. Germline V gene data show CDR1 as SNHLY and CDR2 as FYNNEI. The V segment lost 6 bases and the J segment 3 bases; nucleotides outside the gene matches: 5. CDR3 size: 14 residues. The CDR3 loop is CASRDRDRGYEQYF. DNA for the CDR3: TGTGCCAGCAGGGACCGGGACAGGGGCTACGAGCAGTACTTC.

The rearrangement joins TRBV29-1 to TRBJ2-7, with 7 bases lining up with TRBD2. The CDR3 totals 14 residues. CDR1 and CDR2 (germline): SQVTM, ANQGSEA. The trim removed 3 bases at V and 2 bases at J, leaving 7 bases unmatched. Here the CDR3 reads CSVEEGRGTYEQYF. In DNA form, the CDR3 reads TGCAGCGTTGAGGAGGGGCGGGGGACCTACGAGCAGTACTTC.

This clonotype was found many times. The chain employs TRBV6-6 and TRBJ1-1, with D unresolved. V dropped 6 bases and J dropped 1 base, with 9 bases sitting between them. CDR1 and CDR2 (germline): MNHNY, SVGAGI (reference sequence). This CDR3 contains 13 residues. CDR3 coding DNA: TGTGCCAGCAGGACCGGCGCGAACACTGAAGCTTTCTTT. This sequence encodes CASRTGANTEAFF.

The rearrangement joins TRBV28 to TRBJ2-7; 11 nucleotides match TRBD2. Germline V gene lookup returns CDR1 MDHEN and CDR2 SYDVKM. This CDR3 comprises 14 residues. With 5 bases clipped from V and 3 bases from J, the junction kept 3 bases outside the gene matches. In nucleotides, the CDR3 is TGTGCCAGCAGTCCACTAGCGGGAGTCTACGAGCAGTACTTC. This codes for CASSPLAGVYEQYF.

The chain employs TRBV6-5 and TRBJ2-1, with a possible D match to TRBD2 (6 bases). Per the germline V gene, CDR1 is MNHEY and CDR2 is SVGAGI. The CDR3 totals 17 residues. V lost 2 bases to trimming and J lost 5 bases, with 19 bases between them. In nucleotides, the CDR3 is TGTGCCAGCAGTTACCCCCGGGACGGGGGAATCGACAATGAGCAGTTCTTC. Amino acid sequence: CASSYPRDGGIDNEQFF.

The V call is TRBV29-1, the J call TRBJ2-2, with 8 nucleotides matching TRBD1. This CDR3 is 14 amino acids long. The V gene's germline CDR1 is SQVTM and CDR2 ANQGSEA. Trimming cost V 6 bases and J 1 base; bases outside gene matches: 4. The CDR3 reads CSVRQGMNTGELFF. CDR3 coding DNA: TGCAGCGTCCGACAGGGGATGAACACCGGGGAGCTGTTTTTT.

This clonotype has at least ten counts. This chain uses TRBV10-3 with TRBJ1-2; 8 bases match TRBD1. V lost 8 bases, J lost 6 bases, and 11 bases stayed unmatched. Germline V lookup: CDR1 ENHRY, CDR2 SYGVKD. The CDR3 is made up of 14 amino acids. CDR3 in DNA: TGTGCCATCGGAGGGGGACAGGAACTCAATGGCTACACCTTC. Protein sequence: CAIGGGQELNGYTF.

This clonotype was detected a few times. The chain combines TRBV10-3 with TRBJ2-4; a weak D match, TRBD1 (5 bases). The CDR3 spans 17 residues. The germline V and J ends were trimmed by 0 bases and 0 bases, with 12 bases remaining between them. Germline V lookup: CDR1 ENHRY, CDR2 SYGVKD. CDR3 loop: CAISESGPTLAKNIQYF. The CDR3 nucleotides read TGTGCCATCAGTGAGTCGGGGCCCACCCTAGCCAAAAACATTCAGTACTTC.

This clonotype was observed many times. The V call is TRBV5-1, the J call TRBJ1-5, with D possibly matching TRBD1 (5 bases). Germline CDR1 reads SGHRS; CDR2 reads YFSETQ. The length of the CDR3 is 14 residues. V lost 0 bases and J lost 5, with 9 bases in between. CDR3 residues: CASSLEGKDQPQHF. In DNA form, the CDR3 reads TGCGCCAGCAGCTTGGAGGGGAAAGATCAGCCCCAGCATTTT.

The gene calls are TRBV5-1 and TRBJ2-3; D is unclear. V was cut by 0 bases and J by 6 bases, with 17 bases left in between. CDR3 size: 16 residues. CDR1 is SGHRS and CDR2 is YFSETQ in the germline V gene. The DNA of the CDR3 is TGCGCCAGCAGCTTGGCTGCCCCCGCCAGGAGCGATACGCAGTATTTT. Encoded protein: CASSLAAPARSDTQYF.

This clonotype was counted between two and nine times. The gene calls are TRBV7-2 and TRBJ2-1, with 10 nucleotides matching TRBD2. CDR3 size: 16 residues. CDR1 SGHTA and CDR2 FQGNSA come from the germline V gene. V was clipped by 5 bases and J by 4 bases; unmatched bases: 8. CDR3 sequence reads: CASSVIAGGIYNEQFF. DNA of the CDR3: TGTGCCAGCAGCGTTATAGCGGGAGGCATATACAATGAGCAGTTCTTC.

The chain combines TRBV29-1 with TRBJ1-1; D is perhaps TRBD1 (6 bases). CDR3 length: 12 residues. Germline CDR1 and CDR2: SQVTM and ANQGSEA. The germline V and J ends were trimmed by 4 bases and 5 bases, with 11 bases remaining between them. CDR3 sequence (DNA): TGCAGCGTTGGACAGGCTTCGACTGAAGCTTTCTTT. As protein: CSVGQASTEAFF. Drawing the rest from reference TRBV29-1 and TRBJ1-1, the complete variable domain is SAVISQKPSRDICQRGTSLTIQCQVDSQVTMMFWYRQQPGQSLTLIATANQGSEATYESGFVIDKFPISRPNLTFSTLTVSNMSPEDSSIYLCSVGQASTEAFFGQGTRLTVV.

This clonotype was counted at least ten times. V gene TRBV7-2 combines with J gene TRBJ2-7; 11 nucleotides agree with TRBD2. The CDR3 has 15 residues. Trimming removed 5 bases from V and 0 bases from J; junction bases left unmatched: 3. Germline assignment: CDR1 SGHTA and CDR2 FQGNSA. CDR3 bases: TGTGCCAGCAGCGGACTAGCGGGTTACTCCTACGAGCAGTACTTC. It translates to CASSGLAGYSYEQYF.

This clonotype has ten or more counts. The V and J genes are TRBV2 and TRBJ2-1, with D perhaps matching TRBD1 (5 bases). This CDR3 has 14 amino acids. Germline CDR1 is SNHLY and CDR2 is FYNNEI. Trimming removed 7 bases from V and 5 bases from J, with 15 bases in between. CDR3 region: CASIQDLTDNEQFF. CDR3 bases: TGTGCCAGCATACAGGATCTGACGGACAATGAGCAGTTCTTC.

There are many counts of this clonotype. This chain connects TRBV7-2 to TRBJ2-7; D may correspond to TRBD1 or TRBD2 (7 bases each). CDR1 is SGHTA and CDR2 is FQGNSA in the germline V gene. This CDR3 spans 14 amino acids. Trimming took 4 bases from V and 4 from J, leaving 14 bases between them. The CDR3, as DNA: TGTGCCAGCAGCTGGGGGGGACAGAAGTACGAGCAGTACTTC. This codes for CASSWGGQKYEQYF.

This clonotype was counted many times. The V and J genes are TRBV20-1 and TRBJ1-6; D remains ambiguous. The V end lost 0 bases, the J end lost 7 bases, and 10 bases lay between the germline ends. Germline loops: CDR1 DFQATT, CDR2 SNEGSKA (reference sequence). The CDR3 has 14 residues. CDR3 in amino acids: CSARDRGPNSPLHF. DNA for the CDR3: TGCAGTGCTAGAGATCGAGGCCCAAATTCACCCCTCCACTTT.

This clonotype was detected ten times or more. The chain couples TRBV20-1 to TRBJ2-6; D is uncertain. The CDR3 is 13 residues long. The germline CDR1 and CDR2 sequences are DFQATT and SNEGSKA (reference sequence). V lost 5 bases to trimming and J lost 0 bases, with 5 bases between them. As DNA, the CDR3 is TGCAGTGCTTGGAACTCTGGGGCCAACGTCCTGACTTTC. As protein: CSAWNSGANVLTF.

This clonotype was observed at least ten times. This chain uses TRBV28 with TRBJ1-2, with D maybe TRBD1 (5 bases). Per germline, CDR1 MDHEN and CDR2 SYDVKM. Trimming took off 3 bases at V and 2 bases at J, with 10 bases between the two ends. There are 14 residues in the CDR3. The DNA of the CDR3 is TGTGCCAGCAGTTTTGCTCGGGGGAACTATGGCTACACCTTC. Protein: CASSFARGNYGYTF.

This clonotype has a handful of counts. The chain recombines TRBV20-1 with TRBJ2-1; 7 positions agree with TRBD2. The CDR3 runs 14 residues. V gave up 6 bases and J gave up 4 bases; unmatched junction bases: 9. Germline-derived CDR1 and CDR2 are DFQATT and SNEGSKA (reference sequence). The DNA for the CDR3 is TGCAGTGCCTTTGGGACTACCCGTTACAATGAGCAGTTCTTC. Amino acids: CSAFGTTRYNEQFF.

This chain connects TRBV6-2 or TRBV6-3 to TRBJ2-7, with D maybe TRBD1 (6 bases). V lost 8 bases, J lost 4 bases, and 27 bases lay in between. The germline V gene has CDR1 MNHEY and CDR2 SVGEGT. CDR3 length: 17 amino acids. CDR3 region: CASRSRQATWWPYEQYF. The CDR3 DNA reads TGTGCCAGCCGCTCGAGACAGGCTACCTGGTGGCCTTACGAGCAGTACTTC.

This clonotype was counted at least ten times. The J gene is TRBJ2-1, the V gene TRBV12-3 or TRBV12-4, with a weak D call TRBD1 (6 bases). Trimming took off 5 bases at V and 4 bases at J, with 12 bases between the two ends. The length of the CDR3 is 14 residues. CDR3 nucleotide sequence: TGTGCCAGCAGTCCACAGGGTCGGTACAATGAGCAGTTCTTC. The encoded protein is CASSPQGRYNEQFF.

This clonotype was detected only a few times. The chain recombines TRBV24-1 with TRBJ1-5, with 9 bases aligning to TRBD1. V shed 2 bases, J shed 6 bases, and the junction held 4 bases outside the gene matches. The CDR3 is 15 residues long. Germline values: CDR1 KGHDR, CDR2 SFDVKD. DNA for the CDR3: TGTGCCACCAGTGATTCGGGACAGGGCAGTCAGCCCCAGCATTTT. Protein product: CATSDSGQGSQPQHF.

J is TRBJ1-1 and V is TRBV5-1, with D possibly being TRBD1 (5 bases). Germline-derived CDR1 and CDR2 are SGHRS and YFSETQ. The CDR3 sequence is 13 residues long. Trimming stripped 5 bases from V and 1 base from J, with 9 bases between. The CDR3 DNA sequence: TGCGCCAGCAGATCGACAGCGAACACTGAAGCTTTCTTT. Encoded protein: CASRSTANTEAFF.

J is TRBJ1-2 and V is TRBV28; TRBD1 matches 9 bases. The CDR3 has 18 residues. J was trimmed by 3 bases and V by 10 bases; bases with no gene match: 21. The germline V gene has CDR1 MDHEN and CDR2 SYDVKM. The CDR3 DNA sequence: TGTGCCATGGGCCCCGGGCCGGGACAGGGAGTTGGATACTATGGCTACACCTTC. As protein: CAMGPGPGQGVGYYGYTF.

This clonotype was seen repeatedly, ten times or more. The CDR3 DNA follows: TGTGCCAGCAGCCAAGACGGGCTAGCGGGAGCCTCCGAGGCAGATACGCAGTATTTT. Its protein product is CASSQDGLAGASEADTQYF. V is TRBV3-1 and J is TRBJ2-3; 10 nucleotides line up with TRBD2. V shed 0 bases, J shed 4 bases, and the junction held 13 bases outside the gene matches. The length of the CDR3 is 19 residues. CDR1 and CDR2 (germline): LGHDT, YNNKEL (reference sequence).